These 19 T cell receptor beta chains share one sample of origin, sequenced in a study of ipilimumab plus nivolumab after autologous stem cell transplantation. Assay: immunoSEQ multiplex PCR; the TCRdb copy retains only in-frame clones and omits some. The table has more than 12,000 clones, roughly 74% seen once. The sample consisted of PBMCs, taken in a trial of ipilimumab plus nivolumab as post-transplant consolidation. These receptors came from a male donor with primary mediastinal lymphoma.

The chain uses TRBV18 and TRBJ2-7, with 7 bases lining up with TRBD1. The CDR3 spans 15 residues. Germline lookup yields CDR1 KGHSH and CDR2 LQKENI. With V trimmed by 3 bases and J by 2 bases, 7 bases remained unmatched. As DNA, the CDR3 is TGTGCCAGCTCACCCCGAGGGACAGTAGCCTACGAGCAGTACTTC. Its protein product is CASSPRGTVAYEQYF.

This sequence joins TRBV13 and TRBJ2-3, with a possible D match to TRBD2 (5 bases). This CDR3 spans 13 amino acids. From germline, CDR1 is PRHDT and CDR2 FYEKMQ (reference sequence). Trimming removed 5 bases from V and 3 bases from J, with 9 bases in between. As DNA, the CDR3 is TGTGCCAGCAGCCCCGACTATACAGATACGCAGTATTTT. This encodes CASSPDYTDTQYF.

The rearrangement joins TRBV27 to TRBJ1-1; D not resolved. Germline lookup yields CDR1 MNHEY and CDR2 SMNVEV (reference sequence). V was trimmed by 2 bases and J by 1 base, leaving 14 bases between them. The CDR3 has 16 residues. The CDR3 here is CASSLSSLGPNTEAFF. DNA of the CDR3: TGTGCCAGCAGTTTAAGCTCTTTGGGTCCGAACACTGAAGCTTTCTTT.

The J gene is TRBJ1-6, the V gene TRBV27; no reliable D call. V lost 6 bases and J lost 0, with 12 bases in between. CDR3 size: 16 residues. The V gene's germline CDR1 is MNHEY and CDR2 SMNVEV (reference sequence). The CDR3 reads CASRAQAGSYNSPLHF. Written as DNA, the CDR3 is TGTGCCAGCAGGGCGCAAGCAGGCTCCTATAATTCACCCCTCCACTTT.

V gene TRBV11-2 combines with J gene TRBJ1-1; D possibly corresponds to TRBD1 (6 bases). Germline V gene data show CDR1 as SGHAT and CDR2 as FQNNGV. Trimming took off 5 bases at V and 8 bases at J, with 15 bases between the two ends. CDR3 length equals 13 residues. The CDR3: CASSDLPGQEAFF. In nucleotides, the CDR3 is TGTGCCAGCAGCGACCTACCCGGACAGGAAGCTTTCTTT. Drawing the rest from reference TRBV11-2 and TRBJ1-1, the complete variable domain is EAGVAQSPRYKIIEKRQSVAFWCNPISGHATLYWYQQILGQGPKLLIQFQNNGVVDDSQLPKDRFSAERLKGVDSTLKIQPAKLEDSAVYLCASSDLPGQEAFFGQGTRLTVV.

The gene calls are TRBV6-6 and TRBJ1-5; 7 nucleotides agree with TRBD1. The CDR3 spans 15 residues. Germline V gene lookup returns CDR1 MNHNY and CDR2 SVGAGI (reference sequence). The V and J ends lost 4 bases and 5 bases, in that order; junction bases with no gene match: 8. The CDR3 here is CASSLQGNADQPQHF. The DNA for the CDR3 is TGTGCCAGCAGTTTACAGGGGAACGCGGATCAGCCCCAGCATTTT.

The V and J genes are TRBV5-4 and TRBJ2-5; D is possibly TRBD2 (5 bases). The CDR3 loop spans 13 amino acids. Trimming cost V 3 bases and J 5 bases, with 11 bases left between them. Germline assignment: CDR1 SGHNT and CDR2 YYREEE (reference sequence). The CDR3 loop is CASSSGPGETQYF. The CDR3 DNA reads TGTGCCAGCAGCTCTGGACCGGGGGAGACCCAGTACTTC.

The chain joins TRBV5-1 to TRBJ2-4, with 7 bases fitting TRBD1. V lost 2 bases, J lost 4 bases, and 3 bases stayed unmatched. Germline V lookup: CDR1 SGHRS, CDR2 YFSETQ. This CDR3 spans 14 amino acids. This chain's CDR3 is CASSFGGQKNIQYF. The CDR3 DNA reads TGCGCCAGCAGCTTTGGGGGACAGAAAAACATTCAGTACTTC.

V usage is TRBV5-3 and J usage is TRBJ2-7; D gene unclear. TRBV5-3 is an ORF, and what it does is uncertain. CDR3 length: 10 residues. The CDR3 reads CWARAYEQYF. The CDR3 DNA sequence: TGTTGGGCCCGCGCCTACGAGCAGTACTTC.

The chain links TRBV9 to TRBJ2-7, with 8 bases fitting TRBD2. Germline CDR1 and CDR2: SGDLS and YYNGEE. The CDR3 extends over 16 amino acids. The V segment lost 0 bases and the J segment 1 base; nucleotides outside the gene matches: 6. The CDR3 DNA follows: TGTGCCAGCAGCGTAGGGACGGGGGGGACTTCCTACGAGCAGTACTTC. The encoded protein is CASSVGTGGTSYEQYF. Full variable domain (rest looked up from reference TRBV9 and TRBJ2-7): DSGVTQTPKHLITATGQRVTLRCSPRSGDLSVYWYQQSLDQGLQFLIQYYNGEERAKGNILERFSAQQFPDLHSELNLSSLELGDSALYFCASSVGTGGTSYEQYFGPGTRLTVT.

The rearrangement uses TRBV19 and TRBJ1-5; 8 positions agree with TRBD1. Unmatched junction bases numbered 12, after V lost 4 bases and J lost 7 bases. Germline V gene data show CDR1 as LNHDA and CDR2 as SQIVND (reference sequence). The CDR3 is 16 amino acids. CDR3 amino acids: CASSTADRVLQQPQHF. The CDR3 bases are TGTGCCAGTAGTACGGCGGACAGGGTTTTACAGCAGCCCCAGCATTTT.

CDR3 loop: CASSQGQGAREQYF. In nucleotides, the CDR3 is TGTGCCAGCAGTCAAGGACAGGGGGCGCGGGAGCAGTACTTC. The chain combines TRBV6-1 with TRBJ2-7; 11 positions agree with TRBD1. CDR1 is MNHNS and CDR2 is SASEGT in the germline V gene. The V gene end was trimmed by 5 bases and the J gene end by 7 bases; junction bases not matched to a gene: 7. The length of the CDR3 is 14 residues.

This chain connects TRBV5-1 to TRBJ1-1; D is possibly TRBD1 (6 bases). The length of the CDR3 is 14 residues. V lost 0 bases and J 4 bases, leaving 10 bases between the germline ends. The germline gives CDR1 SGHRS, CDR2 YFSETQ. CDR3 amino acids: CASSLAGGGTEAFF. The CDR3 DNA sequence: TGCGCCAGCAGCTTGGCCGGAGGGGGCACTGAAGCTTTCTTT.

The CDR3 DNA reads TGTGCCAGCAGTCTAGGGGGTGAAGCTTTCTTT. This encodes CASSLGGEAFF. The rearrangement links TRBV7-9 to TRBJ1-1; D may be TRBD1 (6 bases). Germline values: CDR1 SEHNR, CDR2 FQNEAQ (reference sequence). Between the trimmed V and J ends, which lost 6 bases and 7 bases, there was a span of 9 bases. The CDR3 length is 11 residues.

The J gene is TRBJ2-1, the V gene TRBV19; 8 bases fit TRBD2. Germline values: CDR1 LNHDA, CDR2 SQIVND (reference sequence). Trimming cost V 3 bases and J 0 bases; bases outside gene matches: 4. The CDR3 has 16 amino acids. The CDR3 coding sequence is TGTGCCAGTAGTATTTTTGGGACTAGCTCCTACAATGAGCAGTTCTTC. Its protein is CASSIFGTSSYNEQFF. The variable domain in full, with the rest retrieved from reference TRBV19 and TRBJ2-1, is DGGITQSPKYLFRKEGQNVTLSCEQNLNHDAMYWYRQDPGQGLRLIYYSQIVNDFQKGDIAEGYSVSREKKESFPLTVTSAQKNPTAFYLCASSIFGTSSYNEQFFGPGTRLTVL.

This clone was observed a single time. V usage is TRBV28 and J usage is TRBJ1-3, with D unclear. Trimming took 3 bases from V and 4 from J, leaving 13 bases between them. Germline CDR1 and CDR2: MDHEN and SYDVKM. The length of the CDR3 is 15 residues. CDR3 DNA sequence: TGTGCCAGCAGTTTTCGGCCTTTTGCCGGAAACACCATATATTTT. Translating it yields CASSFRPFAGNTIYF.

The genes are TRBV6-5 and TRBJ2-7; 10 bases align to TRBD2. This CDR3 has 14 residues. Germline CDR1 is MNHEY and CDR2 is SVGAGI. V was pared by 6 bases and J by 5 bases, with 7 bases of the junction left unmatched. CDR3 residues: CASRGSGRAHEQYF. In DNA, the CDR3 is TGTGCCAGCAGGGGGAGCGGGAGGGCCCACGAGCAGTACTTC.

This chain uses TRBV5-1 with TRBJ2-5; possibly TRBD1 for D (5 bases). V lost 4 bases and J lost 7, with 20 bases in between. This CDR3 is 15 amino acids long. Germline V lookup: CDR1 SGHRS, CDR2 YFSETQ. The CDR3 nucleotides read TGCGCCAGCAGCAGAGGACATTCTTCAAGGGGGACCCAGTACTTC. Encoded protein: CASSRGHSSRGTQYF.

The CDR3 coding sequence is TGTGCCAGCACCCTTGCTAGCGAGATATACAATGAGCAGTTCTTC. It is translated as CASTLASEIYNEQFF. V gene TRBV6-1 combines with J gene TRBJ2-1, with D possibly being TRBD2 (6 bases). Germline V gene data show CDR1 as MNHNS and CDR2 as SASEGT. This CDR3 has 15 residues. The V end lost 7 bases, the J end lost 4 bases, and 17 bases lay between the germline ends.